Given below is one TCR beta chain in context. The sample is drawn from a study of response to subunit inactivated influenza vaccine. V was clipped by 6 bases and J by 1 base; unmatched bases: 7. CDR3 size: 15 residues. TCRdb re-derived calls from the RT-PCR reads in MiXCR, one entry per CDR3 protein. Among under 850,000 distinct CDR3 sequences, approximately 17% were seen once, and the ten largest hold 9.5% to 13%. The clonotype originates from a man between 50 and 59 years old who received an inactivated influenza vaccine. This chain joins TRBV12-3 or TRBV12-4 and TRBJ2-3; 7 bases are a match to TRBD2. Sequences were derived from PBMCs from blood, sampled roughly 5 days after vaccination. The CDR3 region is CASRASGARTDTQYF. The DNA of the CDR3 is TGTGCCAGCAGGGCTAGCGGTGCCCGCACAGATACGCAGTATTTT.